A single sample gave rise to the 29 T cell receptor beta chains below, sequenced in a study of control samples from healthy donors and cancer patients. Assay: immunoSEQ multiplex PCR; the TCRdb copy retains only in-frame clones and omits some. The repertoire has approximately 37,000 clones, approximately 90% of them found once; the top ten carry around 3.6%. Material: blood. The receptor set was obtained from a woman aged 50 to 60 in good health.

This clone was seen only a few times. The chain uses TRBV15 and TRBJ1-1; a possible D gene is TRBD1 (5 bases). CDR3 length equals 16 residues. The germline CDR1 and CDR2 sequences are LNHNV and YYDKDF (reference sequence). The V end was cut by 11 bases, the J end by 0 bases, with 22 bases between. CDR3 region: CAATRGEQALNTEAFF. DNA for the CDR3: TGTGCCGCAACCCGGGGGGAGCAAGCCTTGAACACTGAAGCTTTCTTT.

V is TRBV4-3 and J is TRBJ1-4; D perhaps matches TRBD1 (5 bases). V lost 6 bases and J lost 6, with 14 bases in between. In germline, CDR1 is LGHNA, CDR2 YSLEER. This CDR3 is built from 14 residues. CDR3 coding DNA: TGCGCCAGCAGTCTGGGGCGGGGCGATGAAAAACTGTTTTTT. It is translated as CASSLGRGDEKLFF.

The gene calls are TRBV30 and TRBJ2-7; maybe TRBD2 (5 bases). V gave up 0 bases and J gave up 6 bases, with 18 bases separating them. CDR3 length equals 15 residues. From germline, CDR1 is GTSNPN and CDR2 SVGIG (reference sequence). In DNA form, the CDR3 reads TGTGCCTGGAGTGTACGGTCCGGGGTGGGTCTCGAGCAGTACTTC. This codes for CAWSVRSGVGLEQYF.

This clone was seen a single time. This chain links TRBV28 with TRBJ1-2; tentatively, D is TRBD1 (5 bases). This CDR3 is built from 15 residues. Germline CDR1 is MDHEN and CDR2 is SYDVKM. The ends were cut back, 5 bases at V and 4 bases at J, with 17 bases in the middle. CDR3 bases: TGTGCCAGCAGTCGGATCGGGACTCATGGCTATGGCTACACCTTC. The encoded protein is CASSRIGTHGYGYTF.

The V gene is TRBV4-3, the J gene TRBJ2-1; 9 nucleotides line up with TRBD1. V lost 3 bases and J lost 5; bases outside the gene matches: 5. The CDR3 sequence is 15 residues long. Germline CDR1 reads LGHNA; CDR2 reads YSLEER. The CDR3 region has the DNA TGCGCCAGCAGCCAGGGACAGGGAGGGCACAATGAGCAGTTCTTC. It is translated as CASSQGQGGHNEQFF.

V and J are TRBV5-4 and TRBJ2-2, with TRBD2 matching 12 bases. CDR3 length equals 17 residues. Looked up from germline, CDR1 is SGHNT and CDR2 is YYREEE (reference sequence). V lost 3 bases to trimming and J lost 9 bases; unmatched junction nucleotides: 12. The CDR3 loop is CASSSKGTSGPPRELFF. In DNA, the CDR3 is TGTGCCAGCAGCTCGAAGGGGACTAGCGGGCCCCCGCGGGAGCTGTTTTTT.

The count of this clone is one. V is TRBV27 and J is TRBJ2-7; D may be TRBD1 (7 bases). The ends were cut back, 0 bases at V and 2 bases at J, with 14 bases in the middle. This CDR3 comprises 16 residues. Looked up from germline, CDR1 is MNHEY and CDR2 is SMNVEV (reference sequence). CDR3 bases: TGTGCCAGCAGTTTATCCTTGCCAGGGGGGACCTACGAGCAGTACTTC. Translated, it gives CASSLSLPGGTYEQYF.

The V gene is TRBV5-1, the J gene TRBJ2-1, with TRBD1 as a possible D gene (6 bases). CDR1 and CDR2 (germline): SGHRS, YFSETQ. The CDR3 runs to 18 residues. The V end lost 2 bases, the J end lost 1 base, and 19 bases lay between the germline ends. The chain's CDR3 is CASSFWRLQGRSYNEQFF. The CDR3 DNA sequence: TGCGCCAGCAGCTTTTGGCGATTACAGGGTCGGTCCTACAATGAGCAGTTCTTC.

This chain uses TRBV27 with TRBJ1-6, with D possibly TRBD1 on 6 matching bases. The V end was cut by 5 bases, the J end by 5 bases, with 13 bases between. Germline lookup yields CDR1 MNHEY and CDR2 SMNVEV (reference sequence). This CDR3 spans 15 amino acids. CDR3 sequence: CASSQRGGHNSPLHF. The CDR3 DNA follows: TGTGCCAGCAGTCAGCGGGGGGGGCATAATTCACCCCTCCACTTT.

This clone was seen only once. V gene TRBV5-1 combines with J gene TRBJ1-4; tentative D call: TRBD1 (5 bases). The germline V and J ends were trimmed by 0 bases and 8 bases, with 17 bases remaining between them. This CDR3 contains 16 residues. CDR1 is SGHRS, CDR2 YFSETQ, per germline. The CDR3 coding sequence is TGCGCCAGCAGCTTGGGTTTTCTGGGGGTTGAAGAAAAACTGTTTTTT. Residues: CASSLGFLGVEEKLFF. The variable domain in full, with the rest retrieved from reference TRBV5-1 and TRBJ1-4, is KAGVTQTPRYLIKTRGQQVTLSCSPISGHRSVSWYQQTPGQGLQFLFEYFSETQRNKGNFPGRFSGRQFSNSRSEMNVSTLELGDSALYLCASSLGFLGVEEKLFFGSGTQLSVL.

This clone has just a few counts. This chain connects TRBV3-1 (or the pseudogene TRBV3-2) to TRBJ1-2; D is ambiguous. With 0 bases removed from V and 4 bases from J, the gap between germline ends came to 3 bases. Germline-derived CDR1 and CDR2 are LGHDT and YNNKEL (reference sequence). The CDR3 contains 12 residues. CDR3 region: CASSQDPYGYTF. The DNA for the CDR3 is TGTGCCAGCAGCCAAGATCCCTATGGCTACACCTTC.

The CDR3 DNA reads as TGTGCCAGCAGCCTTAGCAGTTTAATGAACACTGAAGCTTTCTTT. Translated: CASSLSSLMNTEAFF. J is TRBJ1-1 and V is TRBV3-1 (or the pseudogene TRBV3-2); D call uncertain. The CDR3 totals 15 residues. CDR1 and CDR2 from the germline V gene are LGHDT and YNNKEL (reference sequence). V was cut by 4 bases and J by 0 bases, with 12 bases left in between.

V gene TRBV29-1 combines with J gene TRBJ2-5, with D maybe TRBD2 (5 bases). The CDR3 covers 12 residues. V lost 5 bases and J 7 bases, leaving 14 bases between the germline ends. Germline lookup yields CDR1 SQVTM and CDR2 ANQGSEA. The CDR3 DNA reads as TGCAGCGTTCGGACGGTGGAGGCGACCCAGTACTTC. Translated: CSVRTVEATQYF.

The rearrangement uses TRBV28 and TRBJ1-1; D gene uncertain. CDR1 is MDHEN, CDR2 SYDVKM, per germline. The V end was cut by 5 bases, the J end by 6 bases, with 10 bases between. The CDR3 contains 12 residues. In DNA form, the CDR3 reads TGTGCCAGCAGTGAGAGGAGAGCTGAAGCTTTCTTT. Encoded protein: CASSERRAEAFF.

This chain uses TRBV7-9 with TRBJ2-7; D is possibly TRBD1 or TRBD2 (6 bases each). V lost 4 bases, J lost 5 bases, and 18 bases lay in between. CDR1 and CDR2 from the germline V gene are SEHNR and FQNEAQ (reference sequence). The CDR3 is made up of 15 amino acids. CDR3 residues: CASSYPQGGANEQYF. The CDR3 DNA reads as TGTGCCAGCAGCTATCCACAGGGAGGTGCCAACGAGCAGTACTTC. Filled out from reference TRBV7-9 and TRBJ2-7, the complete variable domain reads DTGVSQNPRHKITKRGQNVTFRCDPISEHNRLYWYRQTLGQGPEFLTYFQNEAQLEKSRLLSDRFSAERPKGSFSTLEIQRTEQGDSAMYLCASSYPQGGANEQYFGPGTRLTVT.

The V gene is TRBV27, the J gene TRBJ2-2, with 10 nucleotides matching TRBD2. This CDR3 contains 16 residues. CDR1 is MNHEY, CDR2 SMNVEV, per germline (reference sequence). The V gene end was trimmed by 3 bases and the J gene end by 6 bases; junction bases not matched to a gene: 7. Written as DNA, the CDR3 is TGTGCCAGCAGTTTTAAGCGGGGGGGGCGGCCCGGGGAGCTGTTTTTT. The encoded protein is CASSFKRGGRPGELFF.

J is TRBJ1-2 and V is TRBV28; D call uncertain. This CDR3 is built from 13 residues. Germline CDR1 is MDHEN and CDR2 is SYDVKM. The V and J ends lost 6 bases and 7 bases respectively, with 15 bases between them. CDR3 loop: CASRSTDNPGYTF. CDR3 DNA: TGTGCCAGCAGGTCTACAGATAACCCTGGCTACACCTTC.

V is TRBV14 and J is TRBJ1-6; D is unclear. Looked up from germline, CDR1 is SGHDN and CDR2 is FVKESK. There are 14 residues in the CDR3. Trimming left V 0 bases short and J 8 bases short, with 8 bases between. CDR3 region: CASSQEVADSPLHF. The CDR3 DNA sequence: TGTGCCAGCAGCCAAGAGGTGGCAGATTCACCCCTCCACTTT.

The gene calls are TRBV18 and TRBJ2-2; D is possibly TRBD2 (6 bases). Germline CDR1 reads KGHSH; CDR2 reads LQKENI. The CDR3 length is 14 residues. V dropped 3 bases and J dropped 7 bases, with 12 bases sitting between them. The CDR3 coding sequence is TGTGCCAGCTCACCTCCGGGGGAATACGGGGAGCTGTTTTTT. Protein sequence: CASSPPGEYGELFF.

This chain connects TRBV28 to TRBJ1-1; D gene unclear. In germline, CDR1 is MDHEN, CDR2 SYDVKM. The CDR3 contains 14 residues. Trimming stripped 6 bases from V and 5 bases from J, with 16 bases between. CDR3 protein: CASSPTPGRTEAFF. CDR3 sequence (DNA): TGTGCCAGCAGCCCCACCCCCGGGCGGACTGAAGCTTTCTTT.

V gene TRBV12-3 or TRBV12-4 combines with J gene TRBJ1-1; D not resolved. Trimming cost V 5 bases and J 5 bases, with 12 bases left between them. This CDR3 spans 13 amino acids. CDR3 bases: TGTGCCAGCAGTACCCGACGGTTGACTGAAGCTTTCTTT. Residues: CASSTRRLTEAFF.

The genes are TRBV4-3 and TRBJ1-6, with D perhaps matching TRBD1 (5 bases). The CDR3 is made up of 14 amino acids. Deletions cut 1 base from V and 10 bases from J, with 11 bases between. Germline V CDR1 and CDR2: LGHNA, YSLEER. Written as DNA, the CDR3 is TGCGCCAGCAGCCAAGGGCAGGGAGAGTCACCCCTCCACTTT. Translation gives CASSQGQGESPLHF.

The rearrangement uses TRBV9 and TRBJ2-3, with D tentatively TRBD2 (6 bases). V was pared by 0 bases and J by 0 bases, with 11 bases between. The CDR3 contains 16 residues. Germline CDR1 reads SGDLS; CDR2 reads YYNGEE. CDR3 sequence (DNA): TGTGCCAGCAGCGTAGGGGAGCGGGCTAGCACAGATACGCAGTATTTT. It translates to CASSVGERASTDTQYF.

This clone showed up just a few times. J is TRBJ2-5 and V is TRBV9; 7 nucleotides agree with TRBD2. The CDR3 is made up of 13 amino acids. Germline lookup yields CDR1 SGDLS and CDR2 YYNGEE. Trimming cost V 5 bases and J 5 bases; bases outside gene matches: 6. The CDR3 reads CASSKSGAETQYF. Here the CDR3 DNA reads TGTGCCAGCAGTAAAAGCGGGGCGGAGACCCAGTACTTC.

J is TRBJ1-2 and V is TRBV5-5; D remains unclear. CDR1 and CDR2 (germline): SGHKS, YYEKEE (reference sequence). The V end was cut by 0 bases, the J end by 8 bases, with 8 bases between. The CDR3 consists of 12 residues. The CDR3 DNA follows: TGTGCCAGCAGCTTGGTCTCGCGGGGCTACACCTTC. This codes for CASSLVSRGYTF.

Here the CDR3 DNA reads TGTGCCAGTACTATGACCCCGCATGGCTACACCTTC. Amino acids: CASTMTPHGYTF. The chain carries TRBV19 and TRBJ1-2; D not resolved. Trimming shortened V by 7 bases and J by 6 bases, and 12 bases separated the two germline ends. The germline V gene has CDR1 LNHDA and CDR2 SQIVND (reference sequence). The CDR3 has 12 residues.

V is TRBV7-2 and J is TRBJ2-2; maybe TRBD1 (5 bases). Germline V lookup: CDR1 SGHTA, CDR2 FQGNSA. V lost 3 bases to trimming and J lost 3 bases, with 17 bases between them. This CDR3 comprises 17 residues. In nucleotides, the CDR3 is TGTGCCAGCAGCTTGGGTTTGACAGCTCGGTACACCGGGGAGCTGTTTTTT. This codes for CASSLGLTARYTGELFF.

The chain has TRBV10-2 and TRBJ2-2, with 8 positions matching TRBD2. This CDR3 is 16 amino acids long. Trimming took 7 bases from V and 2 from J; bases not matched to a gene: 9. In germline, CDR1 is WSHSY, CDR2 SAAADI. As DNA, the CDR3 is TGCGCCAGCACTCCAGCGGGGGCCATAAACACCGGGGAGCTGTTTTTT. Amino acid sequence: CASTPAGAINTGELFF.

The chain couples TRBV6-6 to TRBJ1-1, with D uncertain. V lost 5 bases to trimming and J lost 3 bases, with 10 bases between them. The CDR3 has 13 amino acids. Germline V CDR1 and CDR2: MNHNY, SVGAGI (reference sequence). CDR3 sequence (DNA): TGTGCCAGCAGTGACCACAGAGACACTGAAGCTTTCTTT. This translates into CASSDHRDTEAFF.